This record covers a single TCR beta chain. RNA transcripts gave rise to amplified TCR beta CDR3 regions. During a first-round RT-PCR of the TCR CDR3, the HTBI primer set was used. TCRdb used MiXCR to reprocess the multiplex PCR reads, holding one entry per CDR3 protein. The data show fewer than 650,000 distinct CDR3 sequences, 35% to 50% seen once. Uncontrolled infection, other autoimmune disease, pregnancy or lactation barred patients from enrollment. This sample stems from a study of T cells in Graves' hyperthyroidism and ophthalmopathy. The CDR3 has 15 residues. The ends were cut back, 5 bases at V and 8 bases at J, with 18 bases in the middle. The germline V gene encodes CDR1 SGHTA and CDR2 FQGNSA.

The sequencing sample was made of peripheral blood or thyroid tissue (not recorded which). This clonotype originated in an adult woman with Graves' disease, either hyperthyroidism or ophthalmopathy (not recorded which). The chain combines TRBV7-2 with TRBJ2-2; D may match TRBD1 or TRBD2 (5 bases each). The CDR3: CASSPTGTQVGELFF. The CDR3 nucleotides read TGTGCCAGCAGCCCGACCGGGACGCAGGTTGGGGAGCTGTTTTTT.